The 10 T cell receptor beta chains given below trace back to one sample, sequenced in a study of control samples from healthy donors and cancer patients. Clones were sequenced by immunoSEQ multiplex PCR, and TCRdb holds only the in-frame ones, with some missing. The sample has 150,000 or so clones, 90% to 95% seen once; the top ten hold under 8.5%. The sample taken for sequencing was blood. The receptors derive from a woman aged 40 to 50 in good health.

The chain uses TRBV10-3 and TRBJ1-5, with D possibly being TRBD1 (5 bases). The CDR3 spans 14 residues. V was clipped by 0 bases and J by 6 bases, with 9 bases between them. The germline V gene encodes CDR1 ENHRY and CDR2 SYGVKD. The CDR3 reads CAISESTGVQPQHF. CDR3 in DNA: TGTGCCATCAGTGAGTCTACGGGGGTTCAGCCCCAGCATTTT.

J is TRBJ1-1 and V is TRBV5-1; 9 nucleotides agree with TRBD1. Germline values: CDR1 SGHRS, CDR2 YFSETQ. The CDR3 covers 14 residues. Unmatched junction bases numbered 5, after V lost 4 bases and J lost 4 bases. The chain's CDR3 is CASSPGTGFTEAFF. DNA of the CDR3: TGCGCCAGCAGCCCCGGGACAGGGTTCACTGAAGCTTTCTTT.

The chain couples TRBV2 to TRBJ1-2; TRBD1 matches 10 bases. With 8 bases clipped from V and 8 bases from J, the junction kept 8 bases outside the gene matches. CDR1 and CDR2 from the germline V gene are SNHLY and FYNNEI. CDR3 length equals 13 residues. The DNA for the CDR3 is TGTGCCAGCGGGGGACAGGGGATCGTCGGCTACACCTTC. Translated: CASGGQGIVGYTF.

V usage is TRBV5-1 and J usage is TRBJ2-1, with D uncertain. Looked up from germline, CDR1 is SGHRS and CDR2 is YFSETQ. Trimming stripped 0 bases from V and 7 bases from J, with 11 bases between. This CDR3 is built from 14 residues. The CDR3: CASSLVSGGNEQFF. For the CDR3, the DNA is TGCGCCAGCAGCTTGGTTTCCGGTGGGAATGAGCAGTTCTTC.

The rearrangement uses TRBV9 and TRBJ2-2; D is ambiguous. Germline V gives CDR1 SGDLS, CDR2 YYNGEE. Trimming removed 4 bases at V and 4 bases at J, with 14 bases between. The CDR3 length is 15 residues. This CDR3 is CASSPDQVTTGELFF. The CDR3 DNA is TGTGCCAGCAGCCCGGACCAGGTTACCACCGGGGAGCTGTTTTTT.

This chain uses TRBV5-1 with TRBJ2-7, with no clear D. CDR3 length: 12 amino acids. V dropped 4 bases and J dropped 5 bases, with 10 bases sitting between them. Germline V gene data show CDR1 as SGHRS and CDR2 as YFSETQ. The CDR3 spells CASSALGDEQYF. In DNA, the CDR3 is TGCGCCAGCAGCGCGCTAGGAGACGAGCAGTACTTC.

CDR3 sequence reads: CASSLEDSSWGGYTF. DNA of the CDR3: TGTGCCAGCAGCTTAGAGGACAGCTCTTGGGGCGGCTACACCTTC. V usage is TRBV7-9 and J usage is TRBJ1-2; D perhaps matches TRBD1 (6 bases). Germline V CDR1 and CDR2: SEHNR, FQNEAQ (reference sequence). The V and J ends lost 1 base and 8 bases respectively, with 17 bases between them. This CDR3 has 15 amino acids.

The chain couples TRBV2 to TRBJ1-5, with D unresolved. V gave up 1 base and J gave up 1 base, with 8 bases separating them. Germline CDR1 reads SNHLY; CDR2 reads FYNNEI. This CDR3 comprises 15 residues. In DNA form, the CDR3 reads TGTGCCAGCAGTGAAGGGTCGGTAAGCAATCAGCCCCAGCATTTT. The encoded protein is CASSEGSVSNQPQHF.

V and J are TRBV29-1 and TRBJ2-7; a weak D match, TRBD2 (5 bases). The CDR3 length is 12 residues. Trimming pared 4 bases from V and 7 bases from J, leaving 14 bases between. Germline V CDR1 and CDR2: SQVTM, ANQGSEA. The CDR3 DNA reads TGCAGCGTTGCGGGGATCGCAGGAGAGCAGTACTTC. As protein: CSVAGIAGEQYF.

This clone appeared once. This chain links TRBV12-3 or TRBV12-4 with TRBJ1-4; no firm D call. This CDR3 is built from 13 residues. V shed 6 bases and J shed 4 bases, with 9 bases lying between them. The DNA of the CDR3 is TGTGCCAGCAGGCCGGGGTTTAATGAAAAACTGTTTTTT. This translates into CASRPGFNEKLFF.